This TCR beta chain emerged from a study of blood T cell repertoires in COVID-19. The overall study: There were acute and convalescent COVID-19 samples, and they came from the United States, Italy and Spain. Sample material is recorded as cDNA or gDNA derived from T cells, B-cell-depleted T cells, or PBMCs.

Original processing notes: How many nucleated cells were present was estimated from reference gene primer amplification. The table came from immunoSEQ multiplex PCR; TCRdb's copy has only in-frame clones and leaves some out. That table is the source of V, J and clone size, and D and trimming were worked out from the DNA. The table lists 100,000 to 150,000 clones, about 88% of them singletons. Unmatched junction bases numbered 11, after V lost 2 bases and J lost 5 bases. Germline CDR1 is MNHEY and CDR2 is SVGAGI. This CDR3 has 16 residues. The sequence was obtained from an elderly woman with acute or convalescent COVID-19. V is TRBV6-5 and J is TRBJ2-5; 7 positions agree with TRBD1. The sample comprised peripheral blood. In nucleotides, the CDR3 is TGTGCCAGCAGTTACAGATCCCCGGACAGGAGGGAGACCCAGTACTTC. It is translated as CASSYRSPDRRETQYF.